This record concerns one TCR beta chain sequence. Its antigen has not been determined. No qualities accompany the bases; no much larger clone lies one base away. The ViraFEST assay stimulated PBMC with viral peptide pools and then used TCR sequencing to identify antigen-specific CD4+ T cell clonotypes by expansion. After around ten days of culture, CD4+ T cells were isolated with the EasySep CD4+ T cell isolation kit. Two doses of either the BNT162b2 or the mRNA-1273 mRNA SARS-CoV-2 vaccine were administered to participants. Healthy vaccine recipients had no prior SARS-CoV-2 infection, confirmed by negative nucleocapsid antibodies before and after vaccination. Each well held two million PBMC cultured in IMDM containing roughly 5% human AB serum, about 10 IU/ml IL-2 and gentamicin, along with about 9.3 ug/ml peptides. On days 3 and 7, half of the culture medium was replaced with fresh IL-2-containing medium. Unless noted otherwise, every peptide stimulation condition was grown in triplicate wells. Using Ficoll-Paque Plus gradient centrifugation, PBMC were separated from whole blood and then either used fresh or cryopreserved at -140C. The overlapping peptide pools covered the spike proteins of SARS-CoV-2 as well as those of the common cold coronaviruses HCoV-NL63, HCoV-OC43 and HCoV-229E. Genomic DNA was extracted from cultured CD4+ T cells with the QIAamp micro DNA kit.

These data are taken from a study of vaccination effects on CD4 cells after COVID-19 (dated by TCRdb to between 2021 and 2022). General notes on the study: Post-vaccine samples across the study were collected a median of 72 days after the second dose, with a range of 14 to 241. In both COVID-19 convalescent patients and infection-naive vaccine recipients, the study compared SARS-CoV-2 spike-specific CD4+ TCR repertoires from before mRNA vaccination with those from after it. A total of roughly 9 COVID-19 convalescent patients and several SARS-CoV-2-naive healthy vaccine recipients were included in the full study. In the study, cultures from other donors were sequenced using the Oncomine TCR Beta short-read assay on an Illumina iSeq 100.

Study-wide findings and limitations: Only a small number of convalescent patients were included, and no early post-infection timepoints were available, which limited the study. At late post-vaccination timepoints, both infection-induced and vaccine-induced clones showed marked clonal contraction, consistent with waning T cell responses. In healthy vaccine recipients, vaccine-induced clones were almost all SARS-CoV-2 mono-reactive, with only 1 of 255 being cross-reactive with common cold coronaviruses.

CDR1 and CDR2, looked up from the germline V gene, are KGHDR and SFDVKD. The CDR3 sequence holds 15 residues, the cysteine and phenylalanine included. Only the CDR3 DNA is retained, 45 bases long and in frame from the first base. The V end loses 1 base and the J end loses 4 bases, and a stretch of 11 bases separates them. The protocol used for the library was the immunoSEQ multiplex PCR assay. TCR beta CDR3 sequencing was performed on DNA from the cultured, isolated CD4+ T cells. Concerning the study's data processing: Non-productive TCR sequences were discarded, and reads were trimmed to the CDR3 region, with only CDR3s of 7 or more amino acids retained. Antigen-specific clonotypes were identified using the MANAFEST web app by comparison of expansion in peptide wells against reference cultures. To be called positive, a clone needed expansion at FDR<0.05 compared with the reference and with all other wells, an odds ratio greater than 5, and a frequency greater than 0.1% in two replicate wells. A clonotype was called cross-reactive if it was significantly expanded both in SARS-CoV-2 spike wells and in at least one common cold coronavirus spike condition. Levenshtein distance calculated with the stringdist R package was used to assess CDR3 similarity, and unrooted trees were constructed with ape in R 3.6.1. TCRdb limited this immuneACCESS table to in-frame rearrangements with V and J called. A share of clones is missing; checked studies link under half to unresolved V genes, and the rest is unexplained. V, J and clone size reflect that table, while D and trimming were determined from the DNA. A total of 60,000 to 85,000 clones appear in this sample, around 69% of them only once. The leading ten clones occupy 1.5% to 1.8% of the sample.

The receptor was isolated from a human donor who received a COVID-19 vaccine. Sequenced here: CD4+ T cells from PBMCs cultured with HCoV-229E spike peptides, sampled after COVID-19 vaccination. The cell subset or site label of this sample denotes: HCoV-229E spike overlapping peptide pool stimulation. This chain joins TRBV24-1 to TRBJ2-3; the D gene is possibly TRBD2, with 5 bases matching. This receptor carries the CDR3 CATSDLSTGADTQYF. At the DNA level, the sequence is TGTGCCACCAGTGATTTATCGACCGGGGCAGATACGCAGTATTTT.